These 30 T cell receptor beta chains came from one sample sequenced in a study of cytomegalovirus exposure and HLA in healthy donors. Sequencing used immunoSEQ multiplex PCR; TCRdb keeps in-frame clones, though not all of them. The sample lists approximately 300,000 clones, about nine tenths occurring once. Sequencing was carried out using PBMCs. Every receptor here comes from a woman aged 18-29 years in good health and CMV-seronegative.

The gene calls are TRBV19 and TRBJ2-2, with 7 nucleotides matching TRBD1. The CDR3 is 15 amino acids. J lost 5 bases, V lost 4 bases, and 7 bases had no gene match. Germline V lookup: CDR1 LNHDA, CDR2 SQIVND (reference sequence). CDR3 in amino acids: CASSTRTGLTGELFF. The CDR3 DNA reads TGTGCCAGTAGTACTCGGACAGGTCTAACCGGGGAGCTGTTTTTT. Full variable domain (missing parts from reference TRBV19 and TRBJ2-2): DGGITQSPKYLFRKEGQNVTLSCEQNLNHDAMYWYRQDPGQGLRLIYYSQIVNDFQKGDIAEGYSVSREKKESFPLTVTSAQKNPTAFYLCASSTRTGLTGELFFGEGSRLTVL.

The CDR3 coding sequence is TGTGCCATCAGTGACAGCGGGAGACCCACCGGGGAGCAGTACTTC. Protein: CAISDSGRPTGEQYF. This chain links TRBV10-3 with TRBJ2-7, with 8 nucleotides matching TRBD2. Germline trimming cut 3 bases from V and 7 bases from J; bases unmatched to any gene: 11. The CDR3 has 15 residues. Per the germline V gene, CDR1 is ENHRY and CDR2 is SYGVKD.

This clone was observed once. The rearrangement uses TRBV28 and TRBJ1-1; TRBD1 might be the D (6 bases). The V and J ends lost 6 bases and 0 bases respectively, with 11 bases between them. This CDR3 spans 14 amino acids. Germline values: CDR1 MDHEN, CDR2 SYDVKM. CDR3 nucleotides: TGTGCCAGCAGATCGGGACAAATGAACACTGAAGCTTTCTTT. This sequence encodes CASRSGQMNTEAFF.

V is TRBV27 and J is TRBJ2-7, with D uncertain. V was trimmed by 5 bases and J by 4 bases, leaving 3 bases between them. Per germline, CDR1 MNHEY and CDR2 SMNVEV (reference sequence). The CDR3 is 10 amino acids. The DNA for the CDR3 is TGTGCCAGCAGTCTATACGAGCAGTACTTC. As protein: CASSLYEQYF.

The V call is TRBV5-6, the J call TRBJ1-3, with 9 nucleotides matching TRBD1. Trimming cost V 0 bases and J 3 bases; bases outside gene matches: 4. The CDR3 runs 16 residues. CDR1 and CDR2 (germline): SGHDT, YYEEEE. CDR3 coding DNA: TGTGCCAGCAGCTTGGAACAGGGGGCTAGTGGAAACACCATATATTTT. It is translated as CASSLEQGASGNTIYF.

Here the CDR3 reads CASSDRTYRGRTEAFF. As DNA, the CDR3 is TGTGCCAGCAGTGACCGAACTTACAGGGGGCGCACTGAAGCTTTCTTT. This rearrangement joins TRBV6-1 to TRBJ1-1; 9 positions match TRBD1. CDR1 and CDR2 (germline): MNHNS, SASEGT. The V gene end was trimmed by 3 bases and the J gene end by 4 bases; junction bases not matched to a gene: 9. CDR3 length: 16 residues.

The chain links TRBV10-3 to TRBJ2-1; 9 bases fit TRBD2. This CDR3 comprises 14 residues. In germline, CDR1 is ENHRY, CDR2 SYGVKD. The V and J ends lost 6 bases and 1 base, in that order; junction bases with no gene match: 1. CDR3 DNA: TGTGCCATCAGGCGGGAGGGGTCCTACAATGAGCAGTTCTTC. Its translation is CAIRREGSYNEQFF.

V usage is TRBV4-1 and J usage is TRBJ1-3; D remains ambiguous. Looked up from germline, CDR1 is MGHRA and CDR2 is YSYEKL. V was clipped by 6 bases and J by 2 bases, with 8 bases between them. There are 13 residues in the CDR3. CDR3 DNA sequence: TGCGCCAGCAGGGCAACCGCTGGAAACACCATATATTTT. Residues: CASRATAGNTIYF.

The V call is TRBV12-5, the J call TRBJ1-5, with TRBD1 matching over 7 bases. Germline CDR1 is LGHNT and CDR2 is FRNRAP. The CDR3 runs 15 residues. V lost 5 bases, J lost 4 bases, and 8 bases stayed unmatched. This CDR3 is CASGVGQALNQPQHF. The DNA of the CDR3 is TGTGCTAGTGGTGTTGGACAGGCCCTTAATCAGCCCCAGCATTTT. Based on the CDR3 plus reference TRBV12-5 and TRBJ1-5, the full variable domain is DARVTQTPRHKVTEMGQEVTMRCQPILGHNTVFWYRQTMMQGLELLAYFRNRAPLDDSGMPKDRFSAEMPDATLATLKIQPSEPRDSAVYFCASGVGQALNQPQHFGDGTRLSIL.

V usage is TRBV12-5 and J usage is TRBJ1-5; D uncertain. The CDR3 has 12 amino acids. Germline V gene lookup returns CDR1 LGHNT and CDR2 FRNRAP. The V and J ends lost 8 bases and 0 bases respectively, with 5 bases between them. CDR3 in DNA: TGTGCTAGTACCTATAGCAATCAGCCCCAGCATTTT. This sequence encodes CASTYSNQPQHF.

The genes are TRBV27 and TRBJ2-3; D gene ambiguous. V lost 3 bases and J lost 1, with 11 bases in between. The CDR3 has 15 amino acids. CDR1 and CDR2 (germline): MNHEY, SMNVEV (reference sequence). CDR3 nucleotide sequence: TGTGCCAGCAGTTTTTTGGTCGGTGGCACAGATACGCAGTATTTT. Translation: CASSFLVGGTDTQYF.

The table lists this clone with a count of one. This sample includes further DNA sequences coding for the same CDR3. The chain uses TRBV27 and TRBJ2-1, with D tentatively TRBD2 (5 bases). V shed 5 bases and J shed 0 bases, with 11 bases lying between them. Germline assignment: CDR1 MNHEY and CDR2 SMNVEV (reference sequence). The CDR3 loop spans 15 amino acids. CDR3 bases: TGTGCCAGCAGTCCCGGGGTGAGCTCCTACAATGAGCAGTTCTTC. Translated: CASSPGVSSYNEQFF.

About this clone itself: It is likely a read error, because the conserved phenylalanine at the end of the CDR3 is missing. CDR3 sequence (DNA): TGTGCCAGCAGTGAAGTCGGGTGGGGGACTGAAGCTTTCCTT. It encodes CASSEVGWGTEAFL. The V and J genes are TRBV2 and TRBJ1-1, with D perhaps matching TRBD1 (5 bases). The V and J ends lost 1 base and 5 bases respectively, with 11 bases between them. Germline V CDR1 and CDR2: SNHLY, FYNNEI. This CDR3 has 14 residues.

As for this clone: One end of the junction is discordant with germline, which a read error may explain. V is TRBV6-6 and J is TRBJ1-1; D uncertain. CDR1 and CDR2 from the germline V gene are MNHNY and SVGAGI (reference sequence). The CDR3 extends over 13 amino acids. Here the CDR3 reads CASSYFVSSEAFF. The CDR3 bases are TGTGCCAGCAGTTACTTTGTTTCGTCTGAGGCTTTCTTT.

The chain links TRBV27 to TRBJ1-2; D ambiguous. The CDR3 is 16 amino acids. Deletions cut 5 bases from V and 4 bases from J, with 20 bases between. Germline V lookup: CDR1 MNHEY, CDR2 SMNVEV (reference sequence). Here the CDR3 DNA reads TGTGCCAGCAGTCTAGACCCCCGCACTTTATTCTATGGCTACACCTTC. It is translated as CASSLDPRTLFYGYTF.

On this clone itself: The sample contains more than one DNA sequence encoding this CDR3. The chain uses TRBV5-4 and TRBJ1-2; D unclear. CDR3 length: 13 amino acids. Trimming shortened V by 2 bases and J by 2 bases, and 7 bases separated the two germline ends. CDR1 and CDR2 (germline): SGHNT, YYREEE (reference sequence). The CDR3 here is CASSFGENYGYTF. The CDR3 DNA reads TGTGCCAGCAGCTTCGGAGAAAACTATGGCTACACCTTC.

In this sample, this clone turned up a few times. The J gene is TRBJ1-2, the V gene TRBV11-2, with D uncertain. The CDR3 length is 12 residues. The ends were cut back, 6 bases at V and 6 bases at J, with 11 bases in the middle. In germline, CDR1 is SGHAT, CDR2 FQNNGV. The CDR3, as DNA: TGTGCCAGCAGTCAGACCGGGGATGGCTACACCTTC. Its translation: CASSQTGDGYTF.

The CDR3 nucleotides read TGTGCCAGCAAGAGGGACAGCCGACCTAACTATGGCTACACCTTC. It translates to CASKRDSRPNYGYTF. The chain uses TRBV27 and TRBJ1-2; 7 positions match TRBD1. The length of the CDR3 is 15 residues. Germline CDR1 MNHEY, CDR2 SMNVEV (reference sequence). V was clipped by 7 bases and J by 0 bases; unmatched bases: 8.

The chain couples TRBV28 to TRBJ2-7; D unclear. The germline V gene encodes CDR1 MDHEN and CDR2 SYDVKM. Trimming left V 5 bases short and J 2 bases short, with 19 bases between. This CDR3 has 16 residues. The CDR3 loop reads CASSPRLGDAPYEQYF. The CDR3 DNA reads TGTGCCAGCAGTCCACGTTTGGGCGATGCCCCCTACGAGCAGTACTTC. Supplemented by reference TRBV28 and TRBJ2-7, the full variable domain reads DVKVTQSSRYLVKRTGEKVFLECVQDMDHENMFWYRQDPGLGLRLIYFSYDVKMKEKGDIPEGYSVSREKKERFSLILESASTNQTSMYLCASSPRLGDAPYEQYFGPGTRLTVT.

This clone has a count of ten or more. The genes are TRBV2 and TRBJ1-3, with D perhaps TRBD1 (5 bases). This CDR3 is 13 amino acids long. Germline assignment: CDR1 SNHLY and CDR2 FYNNEI. V dropped 10 bases and J dropped 6 bases, with 16 bases sitting between them. Written as DNA, the CDR3 is TGTGCCACCAGGGAGCAAGCAGAAAACACCATATATTTT. Translating it yields CATREQAENTIYF. The entire variable domain, with the rest obtained from reference TRBV2 and TRBJ1-3, is as follows: EPEVTQTPSHQVTQMGQEVILRCVPISNHLYFYWYRQILGQKVEFLVSFYNNEISEKSEIFDDQFSVERPDGSNFTLKIRSTKLEDSAMYFCATREQAENTIYFGEGSWLTVV.

This CDR3 is CASSTRQIMNTEAFF. DNA of the CDR3: TGTGCCAGCAGCACCAGACAGATCATGAACACTGAAGCTTTCTTT. The rearrangement uses TRBV13 and TRBJ1-1, with D maybe TRBD1 (5 bases). Germline CDR1 PRHDT, CDR2 FYEKMQ (reference sequence). This CDR3 spans 15 amino acids. V lost 5 bases and J lost 0, with 13 bases in between.

The table lists this clone with a few counts. The chain is built from TRBV19 and TRBJ2-7; 8 nucleotides line up with TRBD1. V lost 4 bases and J lost 3; bases outside the gene matches: 5. CDR1 and CDR2 from the germline V gene are LNHDA and SQIVND (reference sequence). The CDR3 length is 14 residues. CDR3 coding DNA: TGTGCCAGTAGTACAGGACAGGGAGGCTACGAGCAGTACTTC. Its translation is CASSTGQGGYEQYF.

The table lists this clone with a count of one. This rearrangement joins TRBV10-2 to TRBJ2-7; D possibly corresponds to TRBD2 (5 bases). V gave up 4 bases and J gave up 5 bases, with 12 bases separating them. CDR1 WSHSY and CDR2 SAAADI come from the germline V gene. The CDR3 totals 13 residues. CDR3 in amino acids: CASSGTSSHEQYF. The CDR3 DNA reads TGCGCCAGCAGTGGCACTAGTTCCCACGAGCAGTACTTC.

The chain combines TRBV4-1 with TRBJ2-7; no reliable D call. V lost 4 bases and J 3 bases, leaving 10 bases between the germline ends. CDR1 is MGHRA, CDR2 YSYEKL, per germline. This CDR3 is built from 13 residues. Here the CDR3 DNA reads TGCGCCAGCAGCCTCTACCCCCGCTACGAGCAGTACTTC. Translation: CASSLYPRYEQYF.

This clone was observed a single time. The same CDR3 can be traced to other DNA sequences in this sample. The chain has TRBV5-1 and TRBJ1-1; D gene unclear. The CDR3 is made up of 14 amino acids. V was cut by 0 bases and J by 1 base, with 7 bases left in between. Per the germline V gene, CDR1 is SGHRS and CDR2 is YFSETQ. The CDR3 reads CASSLGQSNTEAFF. For the CDR3, the DNA is TGCGCCAGCAGCTTGGGCCAGTCGAACACTGAAGCTTTCTTT.

The count of this clone is one. This chain connects TRBV5-4 to TRBJ1-5; D remains unclear. CDR3 size: 12 residues. The V end was cut by 4 bases, the J end by 5 bases, with 7 bases between. Germline loops: CDR1 SGHNT, CDR2 YYREEE (reference sequence). CDR3 sequence reads: CASSTPDQPQHF. As DNA, the CDR3 is TGTGCCAGCAGCACCCCGGATCAGCCCCAGCATTTT.

The chain combines TRBV6-1 with TRBJ2-2, with a tentative D call TRBD2 (5 bases). Per germline, CDR1 MNHNS and CDR2 SASEGT. This CDR3 contains 15 residues. Trimming shortened V by 6 bases and J by 0 bases, and 11 bases separated the two germline ends. The DNA for the CDR3 is TGTGCCAGCAGCGAGGAGGCCGCGAACACCGGGGAGCTGTTTTTT. This sequence encodes CASSEEAANTGELFF.

The chain combines TRBV28 with TRBJ2-7; D unclear. The V and J ends lost 6 bases and 3 bases respectively, with 15 bases between them. The CDR3 is 14 residues long. Looked up from germline, CDR1 is MDHEN and CDR2 is SYDVKM. CDR3 loop: CASSPPESDYEQYF. CDR3 DNA sequence: TGTGCCAGCAGCCCTCCCGAAAGCGACTACGAGCAGTACTTC.

This sequence joins TRBV11-3 and TRBJ2-1; no definite D call. Trimming cost V 3 bases and J 4 bases, with 7 bases left between them. The CDR3 has 13 amino acids. Germline values: CDR1 SGHNT, CDR2 YENEEA. CDR3 protein: CASSLRLYNEQFF. The CDR3 nucleotides are TGTGCCAGCAGCTTGCGGCTTTACAATGAGCAGTTCTTC. Looking up the rest from reference TRBV11-3 and TRBJ2-1 gives the full variable domain: EAGVVQSPRYKIIEKKQPVAFWCNPISGHNTLYWYLQNLGQGPELLIRYENEEAVDDSQLPKDRFSAERLKGVDSTLKIQPAELGDSAVYLCASSLRLYNEQFFGPGTRLTVL.

This chain uses TRBV27 with TRBJ2-1; 9 bases are a match to TRBD1. CDR3 length: 16 amino acids. Germline assignment: CDR1 MNHEY and CDR2 SMNVEV (reference sequence). The V and J ends lost 3 bases and 3 bases, in that order; junction bases with no gene match: 6. CDR3 sequence: CASSLVLTGGYNEQFF. CDR3 nucleotide sequence: TGTGCCAGCAGTTTGGTGTTGACAGGGGGCTACAATGAGCAGTTCTTC.